The T cell receptor (beta chain) under discussion was sequenced for a study of human T cells and chemical hapten exposure. The study's findings and limits: Significantly more large CDR3 similarity clusters arose among expanded TCRs than among controls.

In TCRdb, the RACE reads were re-called with MiXCR into one record per CDR3 protein. The sample includes 84,000 or so distinct CDR3 sequences, 10% of them seen just once. This clonotype was recorded at least ten times. What it binds is not known. This CDR3 contains 15 residues. CDR1 is SGHTA, CDR2 FQGTGA, per germline. Trimming took off 1 base at V and 0 bases at J, with 8 bases between the two ends. Time point given: patch test 2, 6 weeks after DPC sensitization. Treatment reported: therapeutic diphenylcyclopropenone sensitization with weekly scalp DPC. The source is a woman aged 25 to 45 with alopecia areata. Some clones in this sample may be carry-over from other donors' samples. The sequences come from whole blood, collected in connection with sensitization to the hapten diphenylcyclopropenone (DPC). This chain joins TRBV7-3 and TRBJ2-3; D remains unclear. The CDR3 sequence: CASSLMAASTDTQYF. CDR3 nucleotide sequence: TGTGCCAGCAGCTTAATGGCAGCTAGCACAGATACGCAGTATTTT.